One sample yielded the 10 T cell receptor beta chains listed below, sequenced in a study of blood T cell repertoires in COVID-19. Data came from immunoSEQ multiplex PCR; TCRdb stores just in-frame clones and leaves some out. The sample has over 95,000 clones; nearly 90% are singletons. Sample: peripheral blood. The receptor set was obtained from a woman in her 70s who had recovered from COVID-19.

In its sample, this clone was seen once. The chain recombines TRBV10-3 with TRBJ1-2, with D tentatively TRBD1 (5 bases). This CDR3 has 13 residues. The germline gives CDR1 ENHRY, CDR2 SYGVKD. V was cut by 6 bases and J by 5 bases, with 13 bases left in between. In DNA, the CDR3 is TGTGCCATCAGCGCCGACAGTGGGTATGGCTACACCTTC. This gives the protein CAISADSGYGYTF.

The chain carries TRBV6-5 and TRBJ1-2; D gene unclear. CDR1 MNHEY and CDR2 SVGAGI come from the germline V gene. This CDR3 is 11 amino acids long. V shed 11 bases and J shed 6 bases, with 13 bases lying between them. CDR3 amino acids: CAFERVDGYTF. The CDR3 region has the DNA TGTGCCTTTGAGCGCGTAGATGGCTACACCTTC.

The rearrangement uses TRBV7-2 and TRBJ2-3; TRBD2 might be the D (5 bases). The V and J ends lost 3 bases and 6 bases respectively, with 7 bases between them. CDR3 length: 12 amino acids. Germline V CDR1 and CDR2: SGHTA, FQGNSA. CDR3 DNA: TGTGCCAGCAGCTTCCAGCGGGATACGCAGTATTTT. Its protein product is CASSFQRDTQYF.

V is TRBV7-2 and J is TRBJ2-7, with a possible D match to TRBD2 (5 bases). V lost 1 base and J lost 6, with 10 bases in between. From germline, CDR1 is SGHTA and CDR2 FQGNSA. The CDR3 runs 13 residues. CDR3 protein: CASSLDWTSEQYF. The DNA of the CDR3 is TGTGCCAGCAGCTTAGACTGGACTTCCGAGCAGTACTTC.

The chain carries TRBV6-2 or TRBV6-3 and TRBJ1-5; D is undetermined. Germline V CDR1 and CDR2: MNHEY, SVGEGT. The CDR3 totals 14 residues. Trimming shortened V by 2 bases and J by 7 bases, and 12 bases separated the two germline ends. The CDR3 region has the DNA TGTGCCAGCAGTTACCTGACGAGCGAACAGCCCCAGCATTTT. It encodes CASSYLTSEQPQHF.

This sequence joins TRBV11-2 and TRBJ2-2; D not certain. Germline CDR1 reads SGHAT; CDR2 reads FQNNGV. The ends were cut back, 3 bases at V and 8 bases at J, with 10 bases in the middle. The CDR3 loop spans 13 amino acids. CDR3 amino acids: CASSFAHRGELFF. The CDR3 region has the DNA TGTGCCAGCAGCTTTGCCCATAGAGGGGAGCTGTTTTTT.

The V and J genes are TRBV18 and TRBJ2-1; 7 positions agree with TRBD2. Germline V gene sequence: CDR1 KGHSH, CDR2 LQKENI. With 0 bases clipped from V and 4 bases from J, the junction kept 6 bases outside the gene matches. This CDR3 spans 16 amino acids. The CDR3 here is CASSPPNGGRYNEQFF. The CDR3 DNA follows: TGTGCCAGCTCACCACCGAACGGGGGGAGGTACAATGAGCAGTTCTTC.

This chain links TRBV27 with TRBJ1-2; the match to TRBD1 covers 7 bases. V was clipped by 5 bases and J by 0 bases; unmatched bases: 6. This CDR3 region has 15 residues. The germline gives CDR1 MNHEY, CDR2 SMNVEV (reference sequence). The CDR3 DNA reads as TGTGCCAGCAGTACCTACAGGGGTTCTAACTATGGCTACACCTTC. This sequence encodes CASSTYRGSNYGYTF.

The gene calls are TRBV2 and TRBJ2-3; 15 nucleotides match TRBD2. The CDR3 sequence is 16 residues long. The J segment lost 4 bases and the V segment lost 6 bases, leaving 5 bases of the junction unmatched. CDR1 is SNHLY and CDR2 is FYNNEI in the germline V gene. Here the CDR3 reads CASRPGTSGRSDTQYF. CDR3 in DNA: TGTGCCAGCAGGCCCGGGACTAGCGGGAGGTCAGATACGCAGTATTTT.

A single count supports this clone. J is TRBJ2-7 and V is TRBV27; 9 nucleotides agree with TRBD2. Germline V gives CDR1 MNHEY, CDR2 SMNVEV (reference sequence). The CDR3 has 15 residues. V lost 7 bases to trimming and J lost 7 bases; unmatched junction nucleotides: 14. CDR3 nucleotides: TGTGCCAGCACCCCTCGAAGGGCGGGGGGGAATGAGCAGTACTTC. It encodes CASTPRRAGGNEQYF.